Listed below are T cell receptor beta chains from one sample, sequenced in a study of shared clonotypes between healthy human individuals. Clones were read by immunoSEQ multiplex PCR, and TCRdb kept only the in-frame ones, dropping some. The sample includes millions of clones, 95% of them seen just once. Sequencing was done on a sample of naive CD4+ T cells sorted from blood. The receptors originated from a man aged 18 to 29 in good health. Both conserved end residues are part of each CDR3. Fields, in order: V gene, J gene, clone size, D gene, CDR3 protein, CDR3 DNA. The D gene is left open where the match is weak. Size tells how often a clone was seen (once, few, many) or the class of an expanded clone, and some rows leave it out.

TRBV9	TRBJ2-2	NA	TRBD1	CASSFRQGARNGELFF	TGTGCCAGCAGCTTCCGACAGGGGGCGCGGAACGGGGAGCTGTTTTTT
TRBV6-1	TRBJ1-5	NA	TRBD1	CASRVTGNNQPQHF	TGTGCCAGCAGAGTGACAGGGAACAATCAGCCCCAGCATTTT
TRBV30	TRBJ2-1	NA	TRBD2	CAWSVDSGVYNEQFF	TGTGCCTGGAGTGTAGATAGCGGGGTCTACAATGAGCAGTTCTTC
TRBV28	TRBJ1-6	NA	TRBD1	CASSLLGGSYNSPLHF	TGTGCCAGCAGTTTATTAGGGGGCTCGTATAATTCACCCCTCCACTTT
TRBV4-1	TRBJ2-7	NA	NA	CASSQGEQNYEQYF	TGCGCCAGCAGCCAAGGCGAACAGAACTACGAGCAGTACTTC
TRBV7-7	TRBJ2-7	NA	NA	CASSPIGVNYEQYF	TGTGCTAGCAGCCCTATTGGGGTTAACTACGAGCAGTACTTC
TRBV6-6	TRBJ2-1	NA	TRBD2	CASSSSGGIYNEQFF	TGTGCCAGCAGCTCTAGCGGGGGGATCTACAATGAGCAGTTCTTC
TRBV6-5	TRBJ1-5	NA	TRBD1	CASSYRTGRQPQHF	TGTGCCAGCAGTTACCGGACAGGGCGTCAGCCCCAGCATTTT
TRBV9	TRBJ1-6	NA	NA	CASSVVVLPPINSPLHF	TGTGCCAGCAGCGTAGTAGTCCTTCCCCCCATTAATTCACCCCTCCACTTT
TRBV18	TRBJ1-3	NA	NA	CASSPSHPSGNTIYF	TGTGCCAGCTCACCCTCTCATCCCTCTGGAAACACCATATATTTT
TRBV10-3	TRBJ2-1	NA	TRBD1	CAISSSTGGSSYNEQFF	TGTGCCATCAGCTCGTCGACAGGGGGCAGCTCCTACAATGAGCAGTTCTTC
TRBV10-3	TRBJ1-1	NA	TRBD1	CAISESTGVTEAFF	TGTGCCATCAGTGAGTCAACAGGGGTAACTGAAGCTTTCTTT
TRBV6-5	TRBJ2-7	NA	NA	CASTRGPAYEQYF	TGTGCCAGCACCAGGGGTCCCGCCTACGAGCAGTACTTC
TRBV10-3	TRBJ1-5	NA	NA	CAISESGGNQPQHF	TGTGCCATCAGTGAGTCCGGGGGGAATCAGCCCCAGCATTTT
TRBV6-5	TRBJ2-7	NA	NA	CASRREGTGPYEQYF	TGTGCCAGCAGGCGGGAGGGGACAGGCCCCTACGAGCAGTACTTC
TRBV4-3	TRBJ2-3	few	NA	CASSQVQGRTDTQYF	TGCGCCAGCAGCCAAGTGCAGGGCCGCACAGATACGCAGTATTTT
TRBV6-5	TRBJ1-2	NA	TRBD1	CASSYSGQAAGYTF	TGTGCCAGCAGTTATTCTGGACAGGCTGCGGGCTACACCTTC
TRBV2	TRBJ2-5	NA	NA	CASSVDGVGETQYF	TGTGCCAGCAGTGTGGACGGGGTGGGTGAGACCCAGTACTTC
TRBV30	TRBJ2-2	NA	TRBD2	CAWTRLSGRAGAGELFF	TGTGCCTGGACCCGACTTAGCGGGAGGGCCGGCGCCGGGGAGCTGTTTTTT
TRBV6-5	TRBJ2-1	NA	NA	CASRLNNEQFF	TGTGCCAGCAGACTAAACAATGAGCAGTTCTTC
TRBV30	TRBJ1-5	NA	NA	CAWSVLGALQPQHF	TGTGCCTGGAGTGTACTGGGGGCCTTACAGCCCCAGCATTTT
TRBV7-9	TRBJ2-7	NA	NA	CGLRDEQYF	TGTGGCCTCCGGGACGAGCAGTACTTC
TRBV30	TRBJ2-6	NA	TRBD1	CAWTGQGRSGANVLTF	TGTGCCTGGACGGGACAGGGGCGCTCTGGGGCCAACGTCCTGACTTTC
TRBV9	TRBJ2-5	NA	TRBD2	CASSVRSGGQETQYF	TGTGCCAGCAGCGTACGAAGCGGGGGCCAAGAGACCCAGTACTTC
TRBV11-2	TRBJ1-4	NA	NA	CASSSSGTPQSKLFF	TGTGCCAGCAGCTCCTCCGGGACACCACAGTCAAAACTGTTTTTT
TRBV18	TRBJ1-2	few	NA	CASSPGDGYTF	TGTGCCAGCTCACCGGGCGATGGCTACACCTTC
TRBV6-5	TRBJ1-1	NA	TRBD1	CASKQGGAAFF	TGTGCCAGCAAACAGGGGGGGGCAGCTTTCTTT
TRBV28	TRBJ2-7	once	NA	CASREDSYLEEQYF	TGTGCCAGCAGGGAGGACAGCTACCTTGAGGAGCAGTACTTC
TRBV5-1	TRBJ1-4	NA	TRBD1	CASSLGTGEKLFF	TGCGCCAGCAGCCTCGGGACAGGTGAAAAACTGTTTTTT
TRBV5-4	TRBJ1-2	NA	TRBD1	CASSLGADRDLRGYTF	TGTGCCAGCAGCTTGGGGGCAGACAGGGACTTGCGGGGCTACACCTTC
TRBV6-6	TRBJ1-4	NA	NA	CASSLTRDQREKLFF	TGTGCCAGCAGCCTGACCAGGGACCAGCGAGAAAAACTGTTTTTT
TRBV6-1	TRBJ2-3	NA	TRBD2	CASSEQTRGAYTDTQYF	TGTGCCAGCAGTGAACAGACGCGGGGGGCCTACACAGATACGCAGTATTTT
TRBV11-2	TRBJ2-7	NA	TRBD1	CASSSQGEGEQYF	TGTGCCAGCAGCTCACAGGGGGAAGGGGAGCAGTACTTC
TRBV14	TRBJ2-3	NA	NA	CASSQSGTTDTQYF	TGTGCCAGCAGCCAATCCGGGACCACAGATACGCAGTATTTT
TRBV18	TRBJ2-7	NA	TRBD1	CASSERQGGAYEQYF	TGTGCCAGCTCAGAGAGACAGGGGGGGGCCTACGAGCAGTACTTC
TRBV30	TRBJ2-7	NA	NA	CAWSVNPSYEQYF	TGTGCCTGGAGTGTAAACCCTTCCTACGAGCAGTACTTC
TRBV7-9	TRBJ1-2	NA	NA	CASSLGTLYGYTF	TGTGCCAGCAGCTTAGGGACCTTATATGGCTACACCTTC
TRBV28	TRBJ1-5	NA	TRBD1	CASIRTGGQPQHF	TGTGCCAGCATCCGGACAGGGGGGCAGCCCCAGCATTTT
TRBV10-3	TRBJ2-7	NA	TRBD2	CAISTPQASGRYEQYF	TGTGCCATCAGCACCCCACAGGCTAGCGGGAGGTACGAGCAGTACTTC
TRBV7-2	TRBJ2-7	NA	TRBD2	CASSYRLAGVYEQYF	TGTGCCAGCAGCTATCGACTAGCGGGAGTCTACGAGCAGTACTTC